This T cell receptor beta chain emerged from a study of cytomegalovirus exposure and HLA in healthy donors. Study-wide results and limits: The authors judged a highly shared variant cluster likely a sequencing artifact. Per a prior analysis, the majority of TCR beta V segments were productive roughly 90% or roughly 30% of the time.

As to this clone: Its antigen remains unknown.

With 60 Vbeta and 13 Jbeta primers, the PCR was carried out. Repertoires were generated with immunoSEQ multiplex PCR, while TCRdb's copy carries only in-frame clones and drops some. The sample contains roughly 190,000 clones, roughly 80% of which appear only once. From germline, CDR1 is MNHEY and CDR2 SMNVEV (reference sequence). The CDR3 has 15 amino acids. V lost 7 bases and J lost 4, with 18 bases in between. This chain joins TRBV27 and TRBJ2-3, with D possibly matching TRBD2 (5 bases). This receptor was identified in a man aged 45-60 years in good health and CMV-seronegative. Sequenced sample: PBMCs. The CDR3 is CASTYRRPESDTQYF. The CDR3 DNA reads TGTGCCAGCACCTACCGGAGGCCAGAATCAGATACGCAGTATTTT.